This T cell receptor beta chain was found in a study of OX40 agonist ivuxolimab in advanced cancers. Notes on the research overall: The costimulatory receptor OX40 (CD134) was targeted by ivuxolimab, a fully human IgG2 agonistic monoclonal antibody. Intravenous ivuxolimab was administered to patients every 2 weeks at six dose levels: 0.01, 0.1, 0.3, 1.5, 3 and 10 mg/kg. Of the 50 to 55 patients in dose escalation, about 20 had hepatocellular carcinoma, around 15 had melanoma, 9 had renal cell carcinoma and 9 had head and neck cancer. The dose-escalation cohort was about 87% male with a mean age of 60 years, ranging from roughly 20 to 80. Patients were allowed to have had prior anti-PD-1, anti-PD-L1 or anti-CTLA-4 therapy, and more than 35% of the dose-escalation patients had been treated with checkpoint inhibitors. Partial responses were achieved by three dose-escalation patients, of whom one had hepatocellular carcinoma and two had cutaneous melanoma. Peripheral TCRbeta sequencing was intended to test whether TCR sequence diversity was altered and clonal T-cell expansion was caused by ivuxolimab. The monotherapy dose-escalation portion (N ≈ 56 patients) of the phase I ivuxolimab trial is reported in the paper. Paper-wide results and their limitations: Which antigens the clonally expanded peripheral T cells were specific for was not determined. Low levels of normalized T-cell clonal expansion were also seen in some nonresponding patients. After ivuxolimab, more expanded clones were found on average in CD8+ T cells than in CD4+ T cells. At doses from 0.1 to 3.0 mg/kg, clonal expansion was seen in both CD4+ and CD8+ blood T cells between baseline and week 6. Partial responders in the 0.1-3.0 mg/kg groups had among the lowest normalized peripheral clonal expansion, especially among CD8+ T cells.

The V end loses 6 bases and the J end loses 0 bases, and a stretch of 12 bases separates them. The CDR3, from cysteine to phenylalanine, totals 14 residues. Of all the DNA, just the CDR3 is kept, 42 bases in frame from base 1. The CDR1 and CDR2 encoded by the germline V gene (reference sequence) are SGHNT and YYREEE. Genomic DNA was isolated from the sorted cells so that the TCRbeta CDR3 region could be sequenced. The immunoSEQ Assay was used for sequencing of TCRbeta CDR3 regions. TCRdb stores this immuneACCESS table with in-frame sequences only. Part of the clones is absent; in the studies checked, under half of the shortfall reflects unresolved V genes, and no reason is known for the rest. The sample data list some 37,000 clones, and around 82% of these were observed just once. Approximately 1.8% of the sample is taken by the ten largest. The trial excluded patients who had a history of autoimmune disease or who were on systemic immunosuppression. Peripheral blood for TCR sequencing was drawn from every dose cohort at baseline, at cycle 4 day 1 and at cycle 7 day 1. Samples came from an open-label, multicenter, first-in-human phase I dose-escalation trial of ivuxolimab. The trial enrolled adults with locally advanced or metastatic head and neck squamous cell, hepatocellular, melanoma or renal cell carcinoma. Before TCR sequencing, CD4+ T cells and CD8+ T cells were sorted from peripheral blood as separate populations.

As for this clone: Its specific antigen is unknown. No base-level quality is on record; no much larger clone is a single base apart.

The specimen was CD4+ or CD8+ T cells sorted from blood, collected in a trial of the OX40 agonist ivuxolimab. The TCR was taken from an adult with an advanced solid tumor such as melanoma, head and neck, liver or kidney cancer. The sequence links TRBV5-4 to TRBJ2-5, with TRBD2 perhaps the D gene, on 7 matching bases. CDR3 region: CASTGGLNQETQYF. Read as DNA, the sequence is TGTGCCAGCACCGGGGGGCTAAACCAAGAGACCCAGTACTTC.